This T cell receptor beta chain derives from a study of preoperative IRX-2 immunotherapy in early breast cancer. The table came from immunoSEQ multiplex PCR; TCRdb's copy has only in-frame clones and leaves some out. The sample has about 25,000 clones; 85% to 95% are singletons. Only one count was recorded for this clone. Noted treatment: preoperative locoregional IRX-2 cytokine immunotherapy. Patients received preoperative, locoregional IRX-2 cytokine immunotherapy in a phase Ib study. Germline V gene sequence: CDR1 MNHEY, CDR2 SMNVEV (reference sequence). The CDR3 contains 13 residues. V dropped 5 bases and J dropped 12 bases, with 17 bases sitting between them.

The genes are TRBV27 and TRBJ2-1; D possibly corresponds to TRBD2 (5 bases). This sequence originates from a human donor with breast cancer. The material sequenced was tumor tissue, taken after IRX-2 immunotherapy. The CDR3 sequence is CASSPNALAGQFF. The CDR3 coding sequence is TGTGCCAGCAGTCCGAACGCCCTAGCAGGGCAGTTCTTC.